This is a list of T cell receptor beta chains from one sample in a study of cytomegalovirus exposure and HLA in healthy donors. Only in-frame clones appear in the TCRdb table, and some are missing; sequencing was by immunoSEQ multiplex PCR. Among 100,000 to 150,000 clones listed, approximately 74% were seen once. Material: PBMCs. These receptors were obtained from a male donor in good health and CMV-seronegative. Each CDR3 is given with its conserved first and last residue. The order of the fields is CDR3 length, J gene, V gene, D gene, clone size, CDR3 DNA, CDR3 protein. D genes are given only for firm matches. The size entry is marked missing in some rows and otherwise reads once, few, many or a size class.

>15|TRBJ2-3|TRBV27|-|-
TGTGCCAGCAGTCCTGTGACGGGATACACAGATACGCAGTATTTT
CASSPVTGYTDTQYF
>14|TRBJ2-1|TRBV9|TRBD2|-
TGTGCCAGCAGCTCCGGGACTACGTACAATGAGCAGTTCTTC
CASSSGTTYNEQFF
>12|TRBJ2-3|TRBV9|-|-
TGTGCCAGCAGCGTACTCGACTACACGCAGTATTTT
CASSVLDYTQYF
>16|TRBJ2-2|TRBV5-4|-|-
TGTGCCAGCAGCTTGTCTAGCCCCTCGACCACCGGGGAGCTGTTTTTT
CASSLSSPSTTGELFF
>16|TRBJ2-7|TRBV15|-|-
TGTGCCACCAGCAGAGATGGGCCGGGGATGGGGTACGAGCAGTACTTC
CATSRDGPGMGYEQYF
>12|TRBJ2-7|TRBV5-4|-|-
TGTGCCAGCAGCTTCCAGGCCTACGAGCAGTACTTC
CASSFQAYEQYF
>14|TRBJ2-7|TRBV25-1|-|-
TGTGCCAGCAGTGACGGGACGGGAGCCTACGAGCAGTACTTC
CASSDGTGAYEQYF
>14|TRBJ1-2|TRBV11-2|-|once
TGTGCCAGCAGCCAGCGAGGCAGCGGGAAAGGCTACACCTTC
CASSQRGSGKGYTF
>13|TRBJ2-7|TRBV4-3|-|-
TGCGCCAGCAGCCAAGATTCGTCCTACGAGCAGTACTTC
CASSQDSSYEQYF
>15|TRBJ1-2|TRBV27|TRBD1|-
TGTGCCAGCAGTTTAGTCAGCAGGGGGGACTATGGCTACACCTTC
CASSLVSRGDYGYTF
>14|TRBJ1-1|TRBV7-3|TRBD1|-
TGTGCCAGCTCGAGGACAGGGGGGAACACTGAAGCTTTCTTT
CASSRTGGNTEAFF
>15|TRBJ2-3|TRBV6-4|-|-
TGTGCCAGCAGTGTCGGGGGGCGGGGGTCAGATACGCAGTATTTT
CASSVGGRGSDTQYF
>15|TRBJ2-3|TRBV4-3|-|-
TGCGCCAGCAGCCAAGATGGTCAGGGGCCAGATACGCAGTATTTT
CASSQDGQGPDTQYF
>14|TRBJ2-1|TRBV18|TRBD2|-
TGTGCCAGCTCACCACCGCCCGCGGGAGGTGAGCAGTTCTTC
CASSPPPAGGEQFF
>15|TRBJ1-2|TRBV4-3|-|-
TGCGCCAGCAGCCAAGATACCAGGGTACGATATGGCTACACCTTC
CASSQDTRVRYGYTF
>15|TRBJ2-7|TRBV6-4|-|-
TGTGCCAGCAGTGACCCCCGAGACATTACCTACGAGCAGTACTTC
CASSDPRDITYEQYF
>15|TRBJ1-3|TRBV5-1|-|once
TGCGCCAGCAGCTCGACGGGTCTAGCTGGAAACACCATATATTTT
CASSSTGLAGNTIYF
>15|TRBJ2-7|TRBV4-2|-|-
TGTGCCAGCAGCCCGCGGGCGGGACAGACCTACGAGCAGTACTTC
CASSPRAGQTYEQYF
>16|TRBJ1-5|TRBV5-8|TRBD1|-
TGTGCCAGCAGTACAGGGGAGAAGATAAGCAATCAGCCCCAGCATTTT
CASSTGEKISNQPQHF
>16|TRBJ2-2|TRBV28|TRBD2|once
TGTGCCAGCAGCGACCTAGCGGGAGTTAACACCGGGGAGCTGTTTTTT
CASSDLAGVNTGELFF
>17|TRBJ1-1|TRBV15|TRBD1|-
TGTGCCACCAGCAGCGGGGACAGGGGCGGGATAAAAACTGAAGCTTTCTTT
CATSSGDRGGIKTEAFF
>15|TRBJ1-2|TRBV9|TRBD1|-
TGTGCCAGCAGCGTAGCTTCGGACAGGGGAGAGGGCTACACCTTC
CASSVASDRGEGYTF
>22|TRBJ2-7|TRBV28|TRBD2|-
TGTGCCAGCAGTTCCGCTTCCCCATGGGCTAGCGGGAGGCCCCCCTCGGGCGACGAGCAGTACTTC
CASSSASPWASGRPPSGDEQYF
>17|TRBJ1-1|TRBV21-1|-|once
TGTGCCAGCAGCAAAGCGCTTTGGGCCTCAGGGGGCACTGAAGCTTTCTTT
CASSKALWASGGTEAFF
>15|TRBJ1-1|TRBV6-5|-|-
TGTGCCACCAATGGAGCCCCGGGAGGGCGCACTGAAGCTTTCTTT
CATNGAPGGRTEAFF
>13|TRBJ2-5|TRBV30|-|few
TGTGCCTGGAGTGGAGGCCTCCAAGAGACCCAGTACTTC
CAWSGGLQETQYF
>14|TRBJ2-7|TRBV27|TRBD1|-
TGTGCCAGCAGTTGGGACAGTGGCACCTACGAGCAGTACTTC
CASSWDSGTYEQYF
>15|TRBJ2-7|TRBV4-2|-|once
TGTGCCAGCAGCATCCAGGACAGCGGTTCATACGAGCAGTACTTC
CASSIQDSGSYEQYF
>16|TRBJ1-4|TRBV11-2|TRBD1|-
TGTGCCAGCAGCGAGGGACAGACATTGCTTAATGAAAAACTGTTTTTT
CASSEGQTLLNEKLFF
>14|TRBJ2-2|TRBV9|-|-
TGTGCCAGCAGCGTAGACTGGAACACCGGGGAGCTGTTTTTT
CASSVDWNTGELFF
>15|TRBJ2-7|TRBV6-5|TRBD1|-
TGTGCCAGCAGTGGGACAGGGTGGAGCTCCTACGAGCAGTACTTC
CASSGTGWSSYEQYF
>14|TRBJ2-1|TRBV14|-|-
TGTGCCAGCAGCCAAGGAACAGGGTCCAATGAGCAGTTCTTC
CASSQGTGSNEQFF
>15|TRBJ2-7|TRBV4-3|-|-
TGCGCCAGCAGCCAAGGGCAGGGGAGGGCCTACGAGCAGTACTTC
CASSQGQGRAYEQYF
>14|TRBJ2-1|TRBV6-4|TRBD1|-
TGTGCCAGCAGAGTCCGGGACAGGGGCAATGAGCAGTTCTTC
CASRVRDRGNEQFF
>15|TRBJ2-1|TRBV7-8|-|-
TGTGCCAGCAGCTTGAATCGGCGGGACTACAATGAGCAGTTCTTC
CASSLNRRDYNEQFF
>11|TRBJ2-5|TRBV6-1|-|-
TGTGCCAGCAGGTCCCCGGGGACCCAGTACTTC
CASRSPGTQYF
>15|TRBJ2-7|TRBV15|-|-
TGTGCCACCAGCACCGGGCGTGGGGGCACCTACGAGCAGTACTTC
CATSTGRGGTYEQYF
>17|TRBJ2-5|TRBV2|TRBD2|-
TGTGCCAGCAGTGAGCGTCTAGCGGGGGGAATCCAAGAGACCCAGTACTTC
CASSERLAGGIQETQYF
>14|TRBJ1-5|TRBV7-6|-|-
TGTGCCAGCAGCTTAGGGAACGGGGGTCAGCCCCAGCATTTT
CASSLGNGGQPQHF
>15|TRBJ2-7|TRBV7-6|-|-
TGTGCCAGCAGCTCTGGGGGGGGCCTAAAATACGAGCAGTACTTC
CASSSGGGLKYEQYF
>15|TRBJ1-1|TRBV11-2|TRBD1|-
TGTGCCAGCAGTATAGGGGGCCGTTGGGACACTGAAGCTTTCTTT
CASSIGGRWDTEAFF
>15|TRBJ2-7|TRBV10-3|TRBD2|few
TGTGCCATCAGTGGTAATCGGGCGGGGGGATACGAGCAGTACTTC
CAISGNRAGGYEQYF
>15|TRBJ1-5|TRBV15|-|few
TGTGCCACCAGCAGAGAGGGCAGAAACAATCAGCCCCAGCATTTT
CATSREGRNNQPQHF
>15|TRBJ1-3|TRBV6-1|TRBD1|-
TGTGCCAGCAGTGGGACAGGGGGTAGTGGAAACACCATATATTTT
CASSGTGGSGNTIYF
>17|TRBJ1-4|TRBV5-1|-|few
TGCGCCAGCAGCACATCTCGGCGCGGGGGGCGCGATGAAAAACTGTTTTTT
CASSTSRRGGRDEKLFF
>15|TRBJ2-7|TRBV7-2|-|-
TGTGCCAGCAGCTTAGTGTCGGGGGTTCCTAGAGAGCAGTACTTC
CASSLVSGVPREQYF
>17|TRBJ2-5|TRBV29-1|-|-
TGCAGCGTTGCAGGGTGGGACACCAGGTCGTACCAAGAGACCCAGTACTTC
CSVAGWDTRSYQETQYF
>13|TRBJ2-5|TRBV7-3|-|few
TGTGCCAGCAGCTTATCCCCTAAAGAGACCCAGTACTTC
CASSLSPKETQYF
>21|TRBJ2-5|TRBV6-1|-|-
TGTGCCAGCAGTGAAGGAGGGTGGGCAGGACGGGTGACACGGCACCAAGAGACCCAGTACTTC
CASSEGGWAGRVTRHQETQYF
>15|TRBJ2-2|TRBV27|-|-
TGTGCCAGCAGTATTATTCAGGGGATGGTGGGGGAGCTGTTTTTT
CASSIIQGMVGELFF
>15|TRBJ1-3|TRBV28|-|-
TGTGCCAGCAGTTTATGGGCCGGGTCTGGAAACACCATATATTTT
CASSLWAGSGNTIYF
>16|TRBJ2-3|TRBV4-1|-|-
TGCGCCAGCAGCCAAAGTGAGACAACGAGCACAGATACGCAGTATTTT
CASSQSETTSTDTQYF
>15|TRBJ2-7|TRBV4-3|-|-
TGCGCCAGCAGCCAAGGGTACCAGCGCGACTACGAGCAGTACTTC
CASSQGYQRDYEQYF
>16|TRBJ2-3|TRBV9|-|few
TGTGCCAGCAGCGGGGGGGACTTCACCCTGGCAGATACGCAGTATTTT
CASSGGDFTLADTQYF
>16|TRBJ2-1|TRBV6-6|TRBD2|few
TGTGCCAGCAGTTTAGATAGCGGGAGGTTCGACAATGAGCAGTTCTTC
CASSLDSGRFDNEQFF
>16|TRBJ1-3|TRBV7-2|-|-
TGTGCCAGCAGCTTCCAGGGCAGATCATCTGGAAACACCATATATTTT
CASSFQGRSSGNTIYF